The sequence of this TCR beta chain was determined in a study of blood T cell repertoires in COVID-19 (dated by TCRdb to the early 2020s). Background for the entire study: Samples covering the acute and convalescent phases of COVID-19 were provided by collaborators in the United States, Italy and Spain. The material from the prospective study consisted of cDNA or gDNA derived from T cells, B-cell-depleted T cells, or PBMCs. Subjects who had been exposed to COVID-19, were actively infected with it, or had recovered from it provided the deeply sampled blood TCRbeta repertoires that made up the dataset. A freely available public database, intended as a resource for researchers studying the immune response to SARS-CoV-2, is where the repertoires were released. Samples came from the ongoing ImmuneRACE study (first 160 participants) plus 1,254 subjects from 6 global collaborators. Nearly every sample came with metadata listing a de-identified subject ID, COVID-19 status, age in years and sex. Where available, HLA class I and class II types were obtained from metadata supplied by the sample provider rather than from assay-based typing.

Another Seattle source contributed samples from volunteer blood donors who had recovered from COVID-19. Whole blood was collected in K2EDTA tubes by collaborating institutions according to the institutions' own protocols. For TCRbeta analysis, collaborators shipped samples in one of three forms: frozen whole blood, isolated PBMCs, or DNA extracted from either of those sample types. TCRbeta CDR3 regions were amplified from genomic DNA by means of the immunoSEQ Assay, a bias-controlled multiplex PCR. On the study's bioinformatics: Within the assay, amplification of reference gene primers was used to estimate how many nucleated cells each sample contained. Sequence reads were collapsed and filtered to measure the absolute abundance of every unique TCRbeta CDR3 rearrangement. For each sample, productive Simpson clonality was calculated as the square root of Simpson's diversity index across productive rearrangements. TCRdb obtained this table from immuneACCESS and retained in-frame rearrangements with V and J assigned. These tables miss some clones; where compared with another copy, unresolved V genes account for less than half of the shortfall, and the remainder is unexplained. The V and J calls and clone size are taken from that table; D and trimming were inferred from the DNA. Here the sample has hundreds of thousands of clones; roughly 90% occur a single time. Of the sample, roughly 6.5% falls within the top ten clones.

CDR1 and CDR2, looked up from the germline V gene (reference sequence), are LGHDT and YNNKEL. The junction shows trimming of 1 base on V and 4 bases on J, and the gene matches do not reach 6 bases of it. The CDR3 sequence holds 18 residues, the cysteine and phenylalanine included. Of the read, only the CDR3 DNA is kept; its 54 bases are in frame from base 1. With respect to this clone: The specificity of this receptor is unknown. No qualities accompany the bases; no much larger clone lies one base away.

What the research found in general, with its limitations: Clinical and demographic metadata were provided uncurated, with the amount varying by source and participant.

The chain links TRBV3-1 (or the pseudogene TRBV3-2) with TRBJ2-1, and TRBD2 matches 14 of the central bases. The receptor's source is a man between 60 and 75 years old who had recovered from COVID-19. The sequenced sample consisted of peripheral blood. The CDR3 is CASSQGLGLAGGYNEQFF. The DNA is as follows: TGTGCCAGCAGCCAAGGACTCGGACTAGCGGGGGGTTACAATGAGCAGTTCTTC.